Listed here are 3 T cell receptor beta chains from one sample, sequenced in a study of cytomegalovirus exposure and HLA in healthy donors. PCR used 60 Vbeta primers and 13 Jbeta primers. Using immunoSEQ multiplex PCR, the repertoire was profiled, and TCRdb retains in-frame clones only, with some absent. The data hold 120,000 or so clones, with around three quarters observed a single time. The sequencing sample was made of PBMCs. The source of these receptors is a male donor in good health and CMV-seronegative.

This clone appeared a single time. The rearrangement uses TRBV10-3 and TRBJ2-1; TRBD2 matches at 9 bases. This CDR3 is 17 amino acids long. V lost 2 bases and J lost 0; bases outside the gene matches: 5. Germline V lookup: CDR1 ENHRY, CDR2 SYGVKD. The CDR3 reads CAISETRSGSSYNEQFF. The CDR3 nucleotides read TGTGCCATCAGTGAGACCCGTAGCGGGAGCTCCTACAATGAGCAGTTCTTC.

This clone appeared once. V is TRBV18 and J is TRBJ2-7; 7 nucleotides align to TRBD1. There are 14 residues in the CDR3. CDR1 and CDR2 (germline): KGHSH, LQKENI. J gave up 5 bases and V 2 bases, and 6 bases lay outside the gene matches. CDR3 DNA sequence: TGTGCCAGCTCACCAGCCGGGACAGACAACGAGCAGTACTTC. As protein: CASSPAGTDNEQYF.

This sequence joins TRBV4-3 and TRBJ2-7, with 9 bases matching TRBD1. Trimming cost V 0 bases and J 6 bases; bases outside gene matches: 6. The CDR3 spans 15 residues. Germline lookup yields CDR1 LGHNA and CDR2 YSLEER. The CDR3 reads CASSQDGTGLVEQYF. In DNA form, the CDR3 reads TGCGCCAGCAGCCAAGATGGGACAGGGCTTGTCGAGCAGTACTTC.